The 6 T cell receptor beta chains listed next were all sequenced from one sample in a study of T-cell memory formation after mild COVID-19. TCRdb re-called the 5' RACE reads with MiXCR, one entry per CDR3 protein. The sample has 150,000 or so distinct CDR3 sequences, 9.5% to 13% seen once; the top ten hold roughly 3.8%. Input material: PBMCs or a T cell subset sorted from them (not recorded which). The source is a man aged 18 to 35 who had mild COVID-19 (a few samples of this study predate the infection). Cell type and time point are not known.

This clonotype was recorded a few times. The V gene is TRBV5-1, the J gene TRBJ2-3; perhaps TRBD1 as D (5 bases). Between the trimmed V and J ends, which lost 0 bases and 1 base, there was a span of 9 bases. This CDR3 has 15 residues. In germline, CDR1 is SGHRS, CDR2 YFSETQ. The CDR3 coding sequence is TGCGCCAGCAGCTTGGATGGCAGGGGCACAGATACGCAGTATTTT. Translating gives CASSLDGRGTDTQYF.

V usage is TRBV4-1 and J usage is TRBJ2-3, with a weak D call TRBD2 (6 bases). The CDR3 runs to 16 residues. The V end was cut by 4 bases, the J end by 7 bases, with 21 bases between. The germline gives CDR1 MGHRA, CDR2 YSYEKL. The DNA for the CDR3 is TGCGCCAGCAGCCCTCCGATTTCTGGGGCGGGAAATACGCAGTATTTT. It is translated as CASSPPISGAGNTQYF.

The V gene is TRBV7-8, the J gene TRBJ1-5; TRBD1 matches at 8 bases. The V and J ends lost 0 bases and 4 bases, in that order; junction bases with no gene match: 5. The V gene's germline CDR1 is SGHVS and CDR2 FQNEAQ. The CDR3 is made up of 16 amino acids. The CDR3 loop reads CASSLATGDVNQPQHF. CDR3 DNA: TGTGCCAGCAGCTTAGCGACAGGGGATGTGAATCAGCCCCAGCATTTT.

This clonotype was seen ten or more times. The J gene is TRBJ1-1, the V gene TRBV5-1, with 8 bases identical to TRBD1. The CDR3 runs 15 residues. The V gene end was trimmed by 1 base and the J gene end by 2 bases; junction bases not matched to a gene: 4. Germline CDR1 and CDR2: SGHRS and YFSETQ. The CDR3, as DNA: TGCGCCAGCAGCTTGAGACAGGGGCGAAACACTGAAGCTTTCTTT. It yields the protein CASSLRQGRNTEAFF.

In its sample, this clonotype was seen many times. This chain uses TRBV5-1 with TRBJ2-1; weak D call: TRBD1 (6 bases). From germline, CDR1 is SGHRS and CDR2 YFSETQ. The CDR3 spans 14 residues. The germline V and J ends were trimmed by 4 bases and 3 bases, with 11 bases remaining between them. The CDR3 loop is CASSPGQVYNEQFF. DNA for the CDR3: TGCGCCAGCAGCCCGGGACAAGTCTACAATGAGCAGTTCTTC.

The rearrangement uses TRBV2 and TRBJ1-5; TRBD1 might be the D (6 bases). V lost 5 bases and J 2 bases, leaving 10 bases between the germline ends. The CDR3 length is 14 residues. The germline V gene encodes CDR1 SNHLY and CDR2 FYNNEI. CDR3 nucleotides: TGTGCCAGCAGTAGACAGGCCCGCAATCAGCCCCAGCATTTT. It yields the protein CASSRQARNQPQHF.